This entry is about one T cell receptor beta chain. Antigen unknown. This may stem from a read error, because a much larger clone lies one nucleotide away. This sample was included in a study of Graves' ophthalmopathy and Graves' hyperthyroidism. Study overall: Samples of peripheral blood were obtained at initial diagnosis, prior to treatment of any kind. Points from the study as a whole: As the model predicted ophthalmopathy progression, it achieved a sensitivity of just over 70% and a specificity of around 73%.

The authors isolated PBMCs from over 7.5 ml of fresh peripheral blood. RNA transcripts were the source from which TCR beta CDR3 regions were amplified. Scientists carried out first-round RT-PCR using HTBI primers and then a second-round multiplex PCR. MiXCR, run by TCRdb on the multiplex PCR reads, gives a single entry per CDR3 protein. Counted here are 620,000 or so distinct CDR3 sequences, about 24% occurring once; the ten biggest clones make up more than 5.5%. The CDR3 contains 16 residues. The germline gives CDR1 MDHEN, CDR2 SYDVKM. Sequencing input: peripheral blood. The gene calls are TRBV28 and TRBJ2-5; 7 bases are a match to TRBD1. The TCR originated in a woman younger than 35 with stable Graves' hyperthyroidism. Some clones in this sample may be carry-over from other donors' samples. The CDR3 nucleotides are TGTGCCAGCAGTCACCCGGGACAGAAAATCCAAGAGAGCCAGTACTTC. This sequence encodes CASSHPGQKIQESQYF.